These 30 T cell receptor beta chains share one sample of origin, sequenced in a study of blood T cell repertoires in COVID-19. The data were produced by immunoSEQ multiplex PCR, yet TCRdb's version contains in-frame clones alone and is incomplete. The sample records approximately 150,000 clones, about 84% being singletons. Sequenced: PBMCs or T cells enriched from blood (not recorded which). The receptors derive from a middle-aged woman with acute COVID-19.

The gene calls are TRBV7-3 and TRBJ2-1; D gene unclear. The CDR3 has 14 residues. Looked up from germline, CDR1 is SGHTA and CDR2 is FQGTGA. The V and J ends lost 3 bases and 9 bases respectively, with 15 bases between them. This CDR3 reads CASSFQPRAGEQFF. Here the CDR3 DNA reads TGTGCCAGCAGCTTCCAACCTAGAGCTGGTGAGCAGTTCTTC.

The gene calls are TRBV7-8 and TRBJ2-3, with unresolved D. This CDR3 comprises 15 residues. V shed 2 bases and J shed 1 base, with 10 bases lying between them. From germline, CDR1 is SGHVS and CDR2 FQNEAQ. CDR3 nucleotides: TGTGCCAGCAGCTTAACAGAGTACGGCACAGATACGCAGTATTTT. This translates into CASSLTEYGTDTQYF.

The rearrangement joins TRBV18 to TRBJ1-1; TRBD1 matches at 7 bases. This CDR3 region has 17 residues. Trimming took 3 bases from V and 8 from J; bases not matched to a gene: 18. Germline-derived CDR1 and CDR2 are KGHSH and LQKENI. This CDR3 is CASSPPPRLDREDEAFF. As DNA, the CDR3 is TGTGCCAGCTCACCCCCCCCTCGACTTGACAGGGAAGACGAAGCTTTCTTT.

The CDR3 region has the DNA TGTGCCAGTAGACCGGGACAGCGAGACAATCAGCCCCAGCATTTT. Residues: CASRPGQRDNQPQHF. The chain uses TRBV19 and TRBJ1-5; the match to TRBD1 covers 7 bases. The CDR3 runs 15 residues. V dropped 6 bases and J dropped 3; count of bases not matched to a gene: 8. Germline lookup yields CDR1 LNHDA and CDR2 SQIVND (reference sequence).

The V gene is TRBV30, the J gene TRBJ1-5; D is possibly TRBD1 (6 bases). The CDR3 has 14 residues. V was clipped by 1 base and J by 5 bases, with 12 bases between them. Germline V lookup: CDR1 GTSNPN, CDR2 SVGIG (reference sequence). The CDR3 DNA follows: TGTGCCTGGAGTGACGGGACACTCTATCAGCCCCAGCATTTT. As protein: CAWSDGTLYQPQHF.

This chain uses TRBV6-1 with TRBJ1-3; TRBD1 might be the D (5 bases). V lost 1 base, J lost 5 bases, and 9 bases lay in between. Germline V gene data show CDR1 as MNHNS and CDR2 as SASEGT. This CDR3 contains 14 residues. CDR3 sequence: CASSEENRRNTIYF. Written as DNA, the CDR3 is TGTGCCAGCAGTGAAGAAAACAGGAGAAACACCATATATTTT.

The rearrangement links TRBV19 to TRBJ1-1, with D perhaps matching TRBD1 (5 bases). Trimming pared 0 bases from V and 0 bases from J, leaving 8 bases between. The germline V gene encodes CDR1 LNHDA and CDR2 SQIVND (reference sequence). The CDR3 covers 15 residues. CDR3: CASSIDRQMNTEAFF. The CDR3 region has the DNA TGTGCCAGTAGTATAGATCGACAGATGAACACTGAAGCTTTCTTT.

This chain links TRBV5-4 with TRBJ1-2, with 7 bases lining up with TRBD1. The CDR3 is 15 residues long. V was clipped by 3 bases and J by 4 bases; unmatched bases: 9. Per the germline V gene, CDR1 is SGHNT and CDR2 is YYREEE (reference sequence). The CDR3 DNA reads TGTGCCAGCAGCTCATTCGGAACAGGGGTCTATGGCTACACCTTC. Amino acids: CASSSFGTGVYGYTF.

V gene TRBV7-9 combines with J gene TRBJ2-1, with D unresolved. This CDR3 is 14 amino acids long. Germline assignment: CDR1 SEHNR and CDR2 FQNEAQ (reference sequence). The V end lost 1 base, the J end lost 4 bases, and 8 bases lay between the germline ends. The CDR3 sequence is CASSLVTEYNEQFF. The CDR3 DNA reads as TGTGCCAGCAGCTTAGTTACAGAATACAATGAGCAGTTCTTC.

This chain uses TRBV27 with TRBJ1-2, with D possibly being TRBD1 (6 bases). Germline V gene lookup returns CDR1 MNHEY and CDR2 SMNVEV (reference sequence). Trimming left V 7 bases short and J 7 bases short, with 10 bases between. The CDR3 has 11 amino acids. The CDR3 coding sequence is TGTGCCAGCACCACAGGGCCTGGCTACACCTTC. Protein product: CASTTGPGYTF.

The V call is TRBV3-1 (or the pseudogene TRBV3-2), the J call TRBJ2-3; 11 positions match TRBD1. CDR3 size: 18 residues. Germline V gene sequence: CDR1 LGHDT, CDR2 YNNKEL (reference sequence). V trimming: 4 bases; J trimming: 2 bases; junction bases outside the gene matches: 11. The CDR3 protein is CASSPWTGTGGDTDTQYF. As DNA, the CDR3 is TGTGCCAGCAGCCCCTGGACCGGGACAGGGGGGGACACAGATACGCAGTATTTT.

This clone showed up just a few times. V usage is TRBV29-1 and J usage is TRBJ2-4, with D unclear. The CDR3 loop spans 12 amino acids. From germline, CDR1 is SQVTM and CDR2 ANQGSEA. Trimming shortened V by 4 bases and J by 2 bases, and 6 bases separated the two germline ends. CDR3 loop: CSVVGPKNIQYF. The CDR3 DNA is TGCAGCGTTGTTGGCCCCAAAAACATTCAGTACTTC.

This clone has only a few counts. The chain joins TRBV19 to TRBJ1-5; 7 bases are shared with TRBD1. The germline CDR1 and CDR2 sequences are LNHDA and SQIVND (reference sequence). V shed 5 bases and J 0 bases; nucleotides not matched to a gene: 4. The CDR3 covers 15 residues. DNA of the CDR3: TGTGCCAGTAGTGGGGGACAGCATAGCAATCAGCCCCAGCATTTT. Translating it yields CASSGGQHSNQPQHF.

This chain uses TRBV20-1 with TRBJ2-1, with 10 bases fitting TRBD2. The length of the CDR3 is 18 residues. Trimming removed 3 bases from V and 0 bases from J; junction bases left unmatched: 11. CDR1 is DFQATT, CDR2 SNEGSKA, per germline (reference sequence). The CDR3 coding sequence is TGCAGTGCTAGTGGGGCTGGCGAGCGGGAGGGCTCCTACAATGAGCAGTTCTTC. Its translation: CSASGAGEREGSYNEQFF.

Regarding this clone: Other DNA sequences in this specimen translate into the identical CDR3. The chain links TRBV7-9 to TRBJ1-1, with 8 positions matching TRBD1. The CDR3 is 13 amino acids. Germline CDR1 and CDR2: SEHNR and FQNEAQ (reference sequence). With V trimmed by 5 bases and J by 3 bases, 2 bases remained unmatched. DNA of the CDR3: TGTGCCAGCAGCCTGACAGGGGACACTGAAGCTTTCTTT. It translates to CASSLTGDTEAFF.

The V gene is TRBV7-3, the J gene TRBJ2-7; 9 nucleotides match TRBD1. CDR1 is SGHTA, CDR2 FQGTGA, per germline. J gave up 2 bases and V 4 bases, and 9 bases lay outside the gene matches. This CDR3 has 16 amino acids. The CDR3 sequence is CASSSQRRQGAYEQYF. DNA for the CDR3: TGTGCCAGCAGCTCCCAGAGGAGACAGGGGGCCTACGAGCAGTACTTC.

This clone is a singleton in its sample. The genes are TRBV11-3 and TRBJ2-5; no clear D. Per germline, CDR1 SGHNT and CDR2 YENEEA. CDR3 size: 14 residues. V was trimmed by 5 bases and J by 2 bases, leaving 12 bases between them. This chain's CDR3 is CASSGWAGQETQYF. CDR3 sequence (DNA): TGTGCCAGCAGCGGGTGGGCAGGACAAGAGACCCAGTACTTC.

The J gene is TRBJ1-2, the V gene TRBV5-1; the D is unclear. The CDR3 contains 14 residues. Trimming shortened V by 4 bases and J by 0 bases, and 10 bases separated the two germline ends. Germline V gene sequence: CDR1 SGHRS, CDR2 YFSETQ. The CDR3 nucleotides read TGCGCCAGCAGCCCGAGTCTAGCTAACTATGGCTACACCTTC. Amino acid sequence: CASSPSLANYGYTF.

This clone came up once. The rearrangement uses TRBV11-3 and TRBJ2-1, with TRBD2 matching 8 bases. The CDR3 is made up of 15 amino acids. Per germline, CDR1 SGHNT and CDR2 YENEEA. V lost 1 base, J lost 8 bases, and 7 bases stayed unmatched. The CDR3 region has the DNA TGTGCCAGCAGCTTAGGAGGGACTAGTAGCGATGAGCAGTTCTTC. Protein: CASSLGGTSSDEQFF.

The genes are TRBV3-1 (or the pseudogene TRBV3-2) and TRBJ1-2; D gene ambiguous. The CDR3 runs to 13 residues. Germline CDR1 LGHDT, CDR2 YNNKEL (reference sequence). Between the trimmed V and J ends, which lost 4 bases and 8 bases, there was a span of 14 bases. CDR3 in amino acids: CASSPSKAGGYTF. DNA for the CDR3: TGTGCCAGCAGCCCCTCCAAGGCGGGGGGCTACACCTTC.

J is TRBJ1-2 and V is TRBV5-4, with 10 bases matching TRBD1. The germline V gene encodes CDR1 SGHNT and CDR2 YYREEE (reference sequence). This CDR3 comprises 15 residues. With 5 bases clipped from V and 8 bases from J, the junction kept 12 bases outside the gene matches. The CDR3 protein is CASSAKRQGAEGYTF. CDR3 bases: TGTGCCAGCAGTGCTAAGAGACAGGGGGCGGAAGGCTACACCTTC.

This chain uses TRBV7-8 with TRBJ2-1, with 11 bases that match TRBD2. With V trimmed by 5 bases and J by 6 bases, 12 bases remained unmatched. Per the germline V gene, CDR1 is SGHVS and CDR2 is FQNEAQ. The CDR3 is 17 amino acids. The CDR3 sequence is CASSLRRGLAGINEQFF. In nucleotides, the CDR3 is TGTGCCAGCAGCCTCCGCCGTGGACTAGCGGGTATCAATGAGCAGTTCTTC. The full variable domain, completed using reference TRBV7-8 and TRBJ2-1, is GAGVSQSPRYKVAKRGQDVALRCDPISGHVSLFWYQQALGQGPEFLTYFQNEAQLDKSGLPSDRFFAERPEGSVSTLKIQRTQQEDSAVYLCASSLRRGLAGINEQFFGPGTRLTVL.

Only a few counts were recorded for this clone. This chain connects TRBV5-8 to TRBJ2-7; 13 bases map to TRBD2. CDR3 length: 17 residues. Per the germline V gene, CDR1 is SGHTS and CDR2 is YDEGEE. Trimming cost V 4 bases and J 2 bases; bases outside gene matches: 9. CDR3 amino acids: CASSHLPGLAGAYEQYF. CDR3 bases: TGTGCCAGCAGCCACTTACCTGGACTAGCGGGAGCCTACGAGCAGTACTTC.

V gene TRBV12-3 or TRBV12-4 combines with J gene TRBJ2-3, with D hard to call. The V and J ends lost 3 bases and 7 bases respectively, with 2 bases between them. This CDR3 has 10 amino acids. The CDR3, as DNA: TGTGCCAGCAGTTTTAATACGCAGTATTTT. It encodes CASSFNTQYF.

This clone was seen a handful of times. This rearrangement joins TRBV29-1 to TRBJ2-6; D is unresolved. Germline CDR1 SQVTM, CDR2 ANQGSEA. The CDR3 totals 13 residues. V was shortened by 7 bases and J by 4 bases, with 11 bases between the two germline ends. This CDR3 is CSAPVEGANVLTF. The CDR3 DNA reads as TGCAGCGCCCCGGTAGAAGGGGCCAACGTCCTGACTTTC. The full variable domain, its missing parts supplied by reference TRBV29-1 and TRBJ2-6, is SAVISQKPSRDICQRGTSLTIQCQVDSQVTMMFWYRQQPGQSLTLIATANQGSEATYESGFVIDKFPISRPNLTFSTLTVSNMSPEDSSIYLCSAPVEGANVLTFGAGSRLTVL.

J is TRBJ2-3 and V is TRBV5-4, with 12 bases identical to TRBD2. The CDR3 extends over 16 amino acids. Germline CDR1 SGHNT, CDR2 YYREEE (reference sequence). After removal of 3 bases from V and 7 bases from J, the junction contained 9 bases not matched to a gene. This CDR3 reads CASSSRLAGGLNTQYF. The CDR3 nucleotides read TGTGCCAGCAGCTCTCGGCTAGCGGGAGGGTTAAATACGCAGTATTTT. The variable domain in full, completed from reference TRBV5-4 and TRBJ2-3, reads ETGVTQSPTHLIKTRGQQVTLRCSSQSGHNTVSWYQQALGQGPQFIFQYYREEENGRGNFPPRFSGLQFPNYSSELNVNALELDDSALYLCASSSRLAGGLNTQYFGPGTRLTVL.

V and J are TRBV19 and TRBJ2-3, with 10 bases lining up with TRBD2. The CDR3 has 18 amino acids. The V gene's germline CDR1 is LNHDA and CDR2 SQIVND (reference sequence). V shed 4 bases, J shed 0 bases, and the junction held 10 bases outside the gene matches. The chain's CDR3 is CASSRTSGGGSSTDTQYF. Here the CDR3 DNA reads TGTGCCAGTAGTAGGACTAGCGGAGGGGGTTCTAGCACAGATACGCAGTATTTT.

This chain connects TRBV7-8 to TRBJ2-1; 15 nucleotides align to TRBD2. This CDR3 comprises 21 residues. With V trimmed by 4 bases and J by 8 bases, 21 bases remained unmatched. The germline V gene has CDR1 SGHVS and CDR2 FQNEAQ. The CDR3 is CASSSRWRQERGLAGGHEQFF. The DNA of the CDR3 is TGTGCCAGCAGCTCCAGATGGCGACAGGAGCGAGGACTAGCGGGAGGGCATGAGCAGTTCTTC.

V usage is TRBV5-1 and J usage is TRBJ1-1; perhaps TRBD1 as D (5 bases). This CDR3 spans 15 amino acids. Germline V lookup: CDR1 SGHRS, CDR2 YFSETQ. Trimming took 4 bases from V and 4 from J, leaving 17 bases between them. The CDR3 spells CASSPLSGAGTEAFF. The CDR3 nucleotides are TGCGCCAGCAGCCCCCTGAGCGGGGCTGGCACTGAAGCTTTCTTT.

This clone was seen just once. The V call is TRBV3-1 (or the pseudogene TRBV3-2), the J call TRBJ2-1, with D maybe TRBD1 (6 bases). The CDR3 contains 16 residues. V dropped 3 bases and J dropped 8 bases, with 20 bases sitting between them. Germline V gene sequence: CDR1 LGHDT, CDR2 YNNKEL (reference sequence). As DNA, the CDR3 is TGTGCCAGCAGCCAGGTCGTTCAGGGGAGAGGGGATGAGCAGTTCTTC. This encodes CASSQVVQGRGDEQFF.